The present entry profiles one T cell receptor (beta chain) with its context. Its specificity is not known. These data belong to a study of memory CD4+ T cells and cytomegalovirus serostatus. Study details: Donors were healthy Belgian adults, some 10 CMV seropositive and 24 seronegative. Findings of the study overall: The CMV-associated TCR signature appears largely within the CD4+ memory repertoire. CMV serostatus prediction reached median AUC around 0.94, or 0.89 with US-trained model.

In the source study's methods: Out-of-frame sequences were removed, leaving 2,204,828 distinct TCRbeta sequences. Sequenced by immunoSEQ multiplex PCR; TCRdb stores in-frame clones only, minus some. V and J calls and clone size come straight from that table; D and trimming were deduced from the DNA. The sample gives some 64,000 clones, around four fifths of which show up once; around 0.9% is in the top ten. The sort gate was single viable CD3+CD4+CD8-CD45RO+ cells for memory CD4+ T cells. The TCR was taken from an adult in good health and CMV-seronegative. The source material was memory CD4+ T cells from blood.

CDR3 amino acids: CASSPPGTSGRSEQFF. The CDR3 DNA reads as TGTGCCAGCAGCCCCCCCGGGACTAGCGGGAGGAGTGAGCAGTTCTTC. This rearrangement joins TRBV11-3 to TRBJ2-1, with 15 bases identical to TRBD2. The V gene's germline CDR1 is SGHNT and CDR2 YENEEA. This CDR3 region has 16 residues. V gave up 5 bases and J gave up 9 bases; unmatched junction bases: 8.